This TCR delta chain was captured in a study of Vδ1+ human thymocytes. RNA was extracted from the cells and then reverse transcribed. Pooled V-gene forward primers with one constant-region reverse primer generated the CDR3 amplicons by multiplex PCR. TCRdb fed the multiplex PCR reads to CATT. The data show 50,000 to 75,000 delta-chain clones, less than 15% seen once. In regard to this clone: Its target is unknown. No DNA is shown, since the ends of the CDR3 on it are uncertain; the CDR3 is the one TCRdb lists.

Study-wide points: Thymic TRG and TRD repertoires appeared highly polyclonal, with Gaussian CDR3 length distributions.

The CDR3 contains 25 residues when both ends are counted. Germline V gene data show CDR1 as NSMFDY and CDR2 as ISSIKDK. The clonotype comes from a girl under two years old who had congenital heart surgery. This sequence joins TRAV29/DV5 and TRDJ1; no check of the table's D call, TRDD3, against the DNA was made. The sequenced sample consisted of Vdelta1+ gamma-delta thymocytes from the thymus. Sample subset: FACS-sorted CD3+ TCRalphabeta- TCRVdelta1+ TCRVdelta2- thymocytes. CDR3 sequence: CSVLLCRKHHTERILGAEYTDKLIF.